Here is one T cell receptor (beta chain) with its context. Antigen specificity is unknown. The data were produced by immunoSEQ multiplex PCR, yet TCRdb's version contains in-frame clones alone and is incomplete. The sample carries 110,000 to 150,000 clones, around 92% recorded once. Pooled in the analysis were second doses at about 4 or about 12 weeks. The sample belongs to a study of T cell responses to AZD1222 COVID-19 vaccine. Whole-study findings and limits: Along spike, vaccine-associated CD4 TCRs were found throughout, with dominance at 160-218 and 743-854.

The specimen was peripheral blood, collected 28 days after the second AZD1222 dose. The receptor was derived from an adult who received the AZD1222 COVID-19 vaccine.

The CDR3 DNA is TGTGCCAGCAGCGGGGGGGGCACTCCACAAGCAACTAATGAAAAACTGTTTTTT. This translates into CASSGGGTPQATNEKLFF. The V call is TRBV9, the J call TRBJ1-4; tentative D call: TRBD1 (6 bases). CDR1 SGDLS and CDR2 YYNGEE come from the germline V gene. Between the trimmed V and J ends, which lost 3 bases and 0 bases, there was a span of 18 bases. This CDR3 has 18 amino acids.